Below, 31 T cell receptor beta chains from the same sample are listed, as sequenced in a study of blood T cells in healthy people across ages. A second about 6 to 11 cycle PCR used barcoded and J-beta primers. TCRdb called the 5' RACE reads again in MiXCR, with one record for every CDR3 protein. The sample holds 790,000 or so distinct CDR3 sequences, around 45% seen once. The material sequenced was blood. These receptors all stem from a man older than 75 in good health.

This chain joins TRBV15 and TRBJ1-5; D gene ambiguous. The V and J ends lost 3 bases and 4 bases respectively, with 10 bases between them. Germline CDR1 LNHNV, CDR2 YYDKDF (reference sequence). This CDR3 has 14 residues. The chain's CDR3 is CATSRGPGNQPQHF. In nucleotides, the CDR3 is TGTGCCACCAGCAGGGGTCCGGGGAATCAGCCCCAGCATTTT.

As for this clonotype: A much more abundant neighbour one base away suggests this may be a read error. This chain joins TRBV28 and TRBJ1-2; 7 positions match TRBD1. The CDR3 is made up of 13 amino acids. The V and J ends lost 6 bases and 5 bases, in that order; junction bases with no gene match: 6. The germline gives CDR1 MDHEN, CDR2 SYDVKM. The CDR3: CASSPTGRYGYTF. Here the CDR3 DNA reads TGTGCCAGCAGCCCGACAGGGAGATATGGCTACACCTTC.

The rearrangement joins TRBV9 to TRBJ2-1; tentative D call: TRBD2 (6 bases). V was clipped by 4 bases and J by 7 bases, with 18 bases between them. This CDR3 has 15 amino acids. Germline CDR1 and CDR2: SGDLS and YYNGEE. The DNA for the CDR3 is TGTGCCAGCAGCATAATTTGGGGACGGGGGAATGAGCAGTTCTTC. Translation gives CASSIIWGRGNEQFF.

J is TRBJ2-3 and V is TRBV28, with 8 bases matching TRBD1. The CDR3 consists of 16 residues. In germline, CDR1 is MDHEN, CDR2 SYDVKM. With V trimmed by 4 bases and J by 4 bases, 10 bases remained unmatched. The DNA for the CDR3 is TGTGCCAGCAGTTCCCGGACAGGGCCCATCTCAGATACGCAGTATTTT. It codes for CASSSRTGPISDTQYF.

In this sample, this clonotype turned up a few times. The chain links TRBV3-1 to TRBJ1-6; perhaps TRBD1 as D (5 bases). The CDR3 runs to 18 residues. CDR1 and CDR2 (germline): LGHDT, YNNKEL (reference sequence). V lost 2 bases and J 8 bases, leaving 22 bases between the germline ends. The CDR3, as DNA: TGTGCCAGCAGCCAAATGAGGGGACTAGGAGGTCGGGATTCACCCCTCCACTTT. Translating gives CASSQMRGLGGRDSPLHF.

CDR3 sequence: CSASSGATYEQFF. The CDR3 region has the DNA TGCAGTGCTTCTAGCGGGGCCACCTACGAGCAGTTCTTC. The chain uses TRBV20-1 and TRBJ2-1; 9 positions match TRBD2. This CDR3 region has 13 residues. Germline values: CDR1 DFQATT, CDR2 SNEGSKA (reference sequence). Unmatched junction bases numbered 9, after V lost 5 bases and J lost 10 bases.

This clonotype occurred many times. The CDR3 sequence: CSVERGRAYGYTF. Here the CDR3 DNA reads TGCAGCGTTGAACGGGGTAGGGCATATGGCTACACCTTC. The V gene is TRBV29-1, the J gene TRBJ1-2; D ambiguous. The length of the CDR3 is 13 residues. CDR1 is SQVTM and CDR2 is ANQGSEA in the germline V gene. The V and J ends lost 2 bases and 5 bases respectively, with 12 bases between them.

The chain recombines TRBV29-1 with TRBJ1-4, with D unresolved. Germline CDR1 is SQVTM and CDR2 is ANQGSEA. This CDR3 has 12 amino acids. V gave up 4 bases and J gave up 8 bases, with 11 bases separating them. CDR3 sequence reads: CSVGGIGEKLFF. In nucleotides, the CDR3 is TGCAGCGTTGGGGGAATCGGAGAAAAACTGTTTTTT.

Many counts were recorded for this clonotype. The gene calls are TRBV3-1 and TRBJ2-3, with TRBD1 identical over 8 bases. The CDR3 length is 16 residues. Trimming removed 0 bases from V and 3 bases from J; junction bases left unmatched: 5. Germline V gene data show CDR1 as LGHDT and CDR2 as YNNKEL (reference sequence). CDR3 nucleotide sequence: TGTGCCAGCAGCCAAGATGACCGGACAGGGACAGATACGCAGTATTTT. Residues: CASSQDDRTGTDTQYF.

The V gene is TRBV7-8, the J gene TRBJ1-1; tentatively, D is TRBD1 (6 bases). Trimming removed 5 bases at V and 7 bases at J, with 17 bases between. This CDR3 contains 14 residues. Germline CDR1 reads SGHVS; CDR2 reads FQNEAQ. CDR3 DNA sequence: TGTGCCAGCAGCCTGCGACAGGAAATGATTGAAGCTTTCTTT. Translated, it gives CASSLRQEMIEAFF. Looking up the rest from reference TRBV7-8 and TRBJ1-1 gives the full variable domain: GAGVSQSPRYKVAKRGQDVALRCDPISGHVSLFWYQQALGQGPEFLTYFQNEAQLDKSGLPSDRFFAERPEGSVSTLKIQRTQQEDSAVYLCASSLRQEMIEAFFGQGTRLTVV.

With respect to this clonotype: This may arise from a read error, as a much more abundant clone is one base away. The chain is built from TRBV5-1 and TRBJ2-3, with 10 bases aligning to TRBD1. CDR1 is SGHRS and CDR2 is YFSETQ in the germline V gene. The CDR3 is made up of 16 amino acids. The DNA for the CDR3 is TGCGCCAGCAGCTTGACCGGGACAGGGGACACCGGTACGCGGTATTTT. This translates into CASSLTGTGDTGTRYF.

The CDR3 DNA reads as TGCAGCGTTCCGTGGGACGGGGCCAACGTCCTGACTTTC. Its protein product is CSVPWDGANVLTF. This chain uses TRBV29-1 with TRBJ2-6; D might be TRBD1 or TRBD2, each matching 5 bases. Germline V gene sequence: CDR1 SQVTM, CDR2 ANQGSEA. The CDR3 has 13 residues. V lost 5 bases and J 4 bases, leaving 9 bases between the germline ends.

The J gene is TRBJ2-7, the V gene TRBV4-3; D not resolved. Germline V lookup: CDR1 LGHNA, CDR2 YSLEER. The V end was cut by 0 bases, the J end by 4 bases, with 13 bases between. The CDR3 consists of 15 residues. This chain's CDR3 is CASSQDRSSLYEQYF. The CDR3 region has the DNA TGCGCCAGCAGCCAAGATCGAAGCAGTCTGTACGAGCAGTACTTC.

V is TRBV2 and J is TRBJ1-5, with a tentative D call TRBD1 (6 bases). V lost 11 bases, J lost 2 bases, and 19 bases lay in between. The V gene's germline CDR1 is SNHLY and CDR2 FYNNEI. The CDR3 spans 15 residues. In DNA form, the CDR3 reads TGTGCCTCAAAGGGGGGCCTTTCGGGCAATCAGCCCCAGCATTTT. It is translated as CASKGGLSGNQPQHF.

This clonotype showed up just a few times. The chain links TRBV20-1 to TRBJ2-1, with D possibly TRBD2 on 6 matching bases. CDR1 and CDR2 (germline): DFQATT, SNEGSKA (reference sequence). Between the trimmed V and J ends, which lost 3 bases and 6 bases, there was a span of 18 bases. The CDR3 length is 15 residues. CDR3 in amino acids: CSASPPGVAVNEQFF. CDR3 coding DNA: TGCAGTGCTAGCCCTCCTGGGGTAGCGGTCAATGAGCAGTTCTTC.

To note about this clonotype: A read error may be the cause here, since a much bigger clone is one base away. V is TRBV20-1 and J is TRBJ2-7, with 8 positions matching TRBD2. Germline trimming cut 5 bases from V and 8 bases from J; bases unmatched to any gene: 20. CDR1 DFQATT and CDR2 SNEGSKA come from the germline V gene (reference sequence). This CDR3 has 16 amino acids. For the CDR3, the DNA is TGCAGTGCTCTAACCCCGGGAGGGCCGGGCACAACGAAGCAGTACTTC. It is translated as CSALTPGGPGTTKQYF.

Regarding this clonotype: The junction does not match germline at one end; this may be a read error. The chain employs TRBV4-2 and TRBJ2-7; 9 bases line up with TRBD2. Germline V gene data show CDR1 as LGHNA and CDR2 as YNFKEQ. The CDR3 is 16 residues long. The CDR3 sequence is CASSQVNSGSFNEQNF. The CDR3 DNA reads TGTGCCAGCAGCCAAGTGAATAGCGGGAGTTTCAACGAGCAGAACTTC.

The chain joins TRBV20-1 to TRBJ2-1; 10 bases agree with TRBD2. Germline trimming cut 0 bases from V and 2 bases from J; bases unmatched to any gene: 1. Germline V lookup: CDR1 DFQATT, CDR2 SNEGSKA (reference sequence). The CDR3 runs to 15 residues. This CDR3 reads CSARDGTSAYNEQFF. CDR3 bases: TGCAGTGCTAGAGATGGGACTAGCGCCTACAATGAGCAGTTCTTC.

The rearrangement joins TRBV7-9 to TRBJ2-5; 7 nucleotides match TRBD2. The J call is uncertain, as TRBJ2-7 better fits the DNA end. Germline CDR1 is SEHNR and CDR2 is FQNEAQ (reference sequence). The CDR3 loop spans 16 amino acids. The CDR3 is CASAHLAGMREAEQYF. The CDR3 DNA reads TGTGCCAGCGCACACTTAGCGGGTATGAGGGAGGCCGAGCAGTACTTC.

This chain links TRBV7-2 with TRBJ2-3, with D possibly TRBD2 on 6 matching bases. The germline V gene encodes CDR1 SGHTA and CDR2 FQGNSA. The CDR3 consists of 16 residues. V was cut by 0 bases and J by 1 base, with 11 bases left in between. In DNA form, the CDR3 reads TGTGCCAGCAGCTTAGCTAGCGGCCCGGGCACAGATACGCAGTATTTT. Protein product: CASSLASGPGTDTQYF.

The CDR3 DNA is TGTGCCAGTAGTCGACAGGGGGCGGGTGCCACGTACCAAGAGACCCAGTACTTC. Translated, it gives CASSRQGAGATYQETQYF. This chain uses TRBV7-9 with TRBJ2-5; 10 positions match TRBD1. CDR1 SEHNR and CDR2 FQNEAQ come from the germline V gene (reference sequence). The CDR3 extends over 18 amino acids. With 9 bases clipped from V and 0 bases from J, the junction kept 16 bases outside the gene matches.

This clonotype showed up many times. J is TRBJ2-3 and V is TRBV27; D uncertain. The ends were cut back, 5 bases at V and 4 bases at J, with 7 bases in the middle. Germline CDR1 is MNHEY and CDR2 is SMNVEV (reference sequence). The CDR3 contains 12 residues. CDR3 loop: CASSPGSDTQYF. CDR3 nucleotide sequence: TGTGCCAGCAGTCCAGGCTCAGATACGCAGTATTTT.

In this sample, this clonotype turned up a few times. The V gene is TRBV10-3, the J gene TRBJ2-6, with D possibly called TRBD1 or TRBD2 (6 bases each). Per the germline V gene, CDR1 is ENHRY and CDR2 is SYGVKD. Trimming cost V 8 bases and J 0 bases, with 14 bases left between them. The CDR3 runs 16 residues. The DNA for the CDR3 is TGTGCCATCTCGCGGGACACTTCCTCTGGGGCCAACGTCCTGACTTTC. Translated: CAISRDTSSGANVLTF.

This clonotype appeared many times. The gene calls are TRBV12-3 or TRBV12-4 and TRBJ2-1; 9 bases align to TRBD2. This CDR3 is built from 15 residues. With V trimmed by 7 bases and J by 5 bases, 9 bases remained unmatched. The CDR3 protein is CASTTSGQRNNEQFF. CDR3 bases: TGTGCCAGCACTACTAGCGGGCAAAGGAACAATGAGCAGTTCTTC.

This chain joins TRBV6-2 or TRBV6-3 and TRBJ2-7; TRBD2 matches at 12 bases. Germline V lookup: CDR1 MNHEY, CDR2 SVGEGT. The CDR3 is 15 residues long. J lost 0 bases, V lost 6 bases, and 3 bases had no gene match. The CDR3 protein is CASSTSGRSSYEQYF. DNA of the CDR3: TGTGCCAGCAGCACTAGCGGGAGGAGCTCCTACGAGCAGTACTTC.

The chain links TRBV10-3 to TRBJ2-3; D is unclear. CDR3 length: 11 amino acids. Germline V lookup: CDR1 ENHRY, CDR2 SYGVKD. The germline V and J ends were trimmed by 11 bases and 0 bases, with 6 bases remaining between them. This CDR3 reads CAADSTDTQYF. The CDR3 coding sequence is TGTGCCGCAGATAGCACAGATACGCAGTATTTT.

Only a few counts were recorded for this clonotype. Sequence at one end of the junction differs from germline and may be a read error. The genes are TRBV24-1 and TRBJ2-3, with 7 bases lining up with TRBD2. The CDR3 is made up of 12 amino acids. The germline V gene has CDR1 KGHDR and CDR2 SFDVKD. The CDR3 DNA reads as TGTGCCACTAGTGGTAGCGGGGATACGCAGTATTTT. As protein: CATSGSGDTQYF.

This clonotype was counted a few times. DNA of the CDR3: TGTGCCAGCAGCAACCTAAAGGCCGGCAACTCTGGGGCCAACGTCCTGACTTTC. Encoded protein: CASSNLKAGNSGANVLTF. The V and J genes are TRBV13 and TRBJ2-6; D remains unclear. This CDR3 contains 18 residues. V was trimmed by 5 bases and J by 0 bases, leaving 17 bases between them. Germline CDR1 and CDR2: PRHDT and FYEKMQ (reference sequence).

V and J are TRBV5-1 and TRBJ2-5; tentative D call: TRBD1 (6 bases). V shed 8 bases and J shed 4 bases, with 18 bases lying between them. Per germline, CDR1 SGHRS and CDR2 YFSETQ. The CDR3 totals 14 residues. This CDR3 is CASKPTGTRETQYF. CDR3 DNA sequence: TGCGCCAGTAAGCCAACAGGGACGCGAGAGACCCAGTACTTC.

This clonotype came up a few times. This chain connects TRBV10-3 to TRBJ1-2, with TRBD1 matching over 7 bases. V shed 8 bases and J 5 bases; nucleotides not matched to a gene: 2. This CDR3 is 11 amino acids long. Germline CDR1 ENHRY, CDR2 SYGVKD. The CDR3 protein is CAIGTEYGYTF. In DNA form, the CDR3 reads TGTGCCATCGGGACAGAGTATGGCTACACCTTC.

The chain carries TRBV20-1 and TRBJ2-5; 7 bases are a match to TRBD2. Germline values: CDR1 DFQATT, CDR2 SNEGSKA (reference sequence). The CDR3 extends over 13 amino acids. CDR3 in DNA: TGCAGCGCAAGCCGGGACTACTTGGGTGAGCAGTACTTC. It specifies CSASRDYLGEQYF.